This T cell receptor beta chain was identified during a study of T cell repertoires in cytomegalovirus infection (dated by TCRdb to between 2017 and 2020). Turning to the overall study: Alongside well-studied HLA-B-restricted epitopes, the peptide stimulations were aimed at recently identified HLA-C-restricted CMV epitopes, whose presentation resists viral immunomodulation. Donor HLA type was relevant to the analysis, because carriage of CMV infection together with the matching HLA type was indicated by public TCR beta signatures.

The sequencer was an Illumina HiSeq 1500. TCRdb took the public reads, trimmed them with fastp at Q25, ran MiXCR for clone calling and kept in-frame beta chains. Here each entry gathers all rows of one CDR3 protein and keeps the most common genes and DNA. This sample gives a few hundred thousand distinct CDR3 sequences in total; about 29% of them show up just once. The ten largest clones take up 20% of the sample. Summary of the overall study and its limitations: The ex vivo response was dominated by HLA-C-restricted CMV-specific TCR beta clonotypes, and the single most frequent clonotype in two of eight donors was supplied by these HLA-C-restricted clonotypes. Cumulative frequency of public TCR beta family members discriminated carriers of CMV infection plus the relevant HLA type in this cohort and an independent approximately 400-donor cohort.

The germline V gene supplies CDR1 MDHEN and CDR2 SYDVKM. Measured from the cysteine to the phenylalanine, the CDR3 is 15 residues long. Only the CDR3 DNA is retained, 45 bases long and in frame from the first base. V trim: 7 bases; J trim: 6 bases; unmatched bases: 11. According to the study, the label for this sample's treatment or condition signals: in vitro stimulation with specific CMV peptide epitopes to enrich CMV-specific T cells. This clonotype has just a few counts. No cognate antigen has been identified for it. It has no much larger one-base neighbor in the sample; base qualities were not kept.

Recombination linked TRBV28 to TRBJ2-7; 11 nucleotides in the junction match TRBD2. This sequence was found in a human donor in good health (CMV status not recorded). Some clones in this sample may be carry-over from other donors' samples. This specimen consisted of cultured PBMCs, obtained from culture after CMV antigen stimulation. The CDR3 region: CASTGSRLAGGEQYF. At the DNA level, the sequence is TGTGCCAGCACCGGGTCGCGGCTAGCGGGAGGCGAGCAGTACTTC.